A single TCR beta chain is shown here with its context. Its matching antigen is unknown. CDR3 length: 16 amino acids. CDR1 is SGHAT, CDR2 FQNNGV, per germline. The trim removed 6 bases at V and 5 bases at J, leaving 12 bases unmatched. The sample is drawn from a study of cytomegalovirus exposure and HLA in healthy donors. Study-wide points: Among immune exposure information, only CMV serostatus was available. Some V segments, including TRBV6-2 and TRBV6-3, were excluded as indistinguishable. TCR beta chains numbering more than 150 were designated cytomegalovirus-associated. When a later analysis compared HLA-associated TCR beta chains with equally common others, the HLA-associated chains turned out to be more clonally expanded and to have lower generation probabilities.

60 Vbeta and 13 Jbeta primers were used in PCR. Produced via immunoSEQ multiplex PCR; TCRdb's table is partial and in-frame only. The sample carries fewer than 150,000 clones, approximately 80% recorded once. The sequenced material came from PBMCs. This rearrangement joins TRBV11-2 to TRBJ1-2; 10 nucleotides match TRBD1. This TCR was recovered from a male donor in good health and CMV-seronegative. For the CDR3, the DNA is TGTGCCAGCAGTTATTTCCGGGACAGGGGAGGGTATGGCTACACCTTC. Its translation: CASSYFRDRGGYGYTF.